One and the same sample provided the 9 T cell receptor beta chains below, sequenced in a study of T-cell reconstitution after alpha-beta-depleted transplantation in children. As it was prepared, the TCRbeta library received unique molecular identifiers. TCRdb used MiXCR to reprocess the PCR reads, holding one entry per CDR3 protein. This repertoire shows roughly 340,000 distinct CDR3 sequences, around 15% found once; its top ten account for around 41%. Here the sequenced sample was PBMCs, mostly from graft donor cells, taken 360 days after TCRalphabeta/CD19-depleted stem cell transplant. The receptor set was obtained from a male patient between 2 and 15 years old who had a stem cell transplant for acute lymphoblastic leukemia, so the T cells may come from the graft donor.

A few counts support this clonotype. The chain employs TRBV7-9 and TRBJ2-1, with 9 nucleotides matching TRBD2. J lost 5 bases, V lost 1 base, and 6 bases had no gene match. Germline CDR1 and CDR2: SEHNR and FQNEAQ (reference sequence). CDR3 length equals 16 residues. The CDR3 nucleotides read TGTGCCAGCAGCTTAGTGGCGGGAGGGCCGGACAATGAGCAGTTCTTC. It specifies CASSLVAGGPDNEQFF.

This clonotype showed up just a few times. V gene TRBV4-3 combines with J gene TRBJ2-1; 11 nucleotides match TRBD2. J gave up 9 bases and V 0 bases, and 7 bases lay outside the gene matches. The CDR3 consists of 16 residues. The V gene's germline CDR1 is LGHNA and CDR2 YSLEER. The CDR3 loop reads CASSQDYSGRAGEQFF. The DNA of the CDR3 is TGCGCCAGCAGCCAAGATTATAGCGGGAGGGCCGGTGAGCAGTTCTTC.

There are a few counts of this clonotype. The chain recombines TRBV9 with TRBJ2-7; 11 nucleotides agree with TRBD2. Trimming at V came to 0 bases and at J to 4 bases, leaving 3 bases not matched to a gene. The CDR3 loop spans 15 amino acids. Germline V gene data show CDR1 as SGDLS and CDR2 as YYNGEE. CDR3 sequence: CASSVAASGRYEQYF. The CDR3 nucleotides read TGTGCCAGCAGCGTAGCGGCTAGCGGGAGGTACGAGCAGTACTTC.

This clonotype showed up just a few times. The J gene is TRBJ2-1, the V gene TRBV20-1; TRBD1 is a possible D gene (5 bases). This CDR3 contains 11 residues. Germline V gene data show CDR1 as DFQATT and CDR2 as SNEGSKA (reference sequence). Trimming removed 7 bases from V and 6 bases from J, with 10 bases in between. CDR3 loop: CSGGQGNEQFF. As DNA, the CDR3 is TGCAGTGGGGGCCAGGGCAATGAGCAGTTCTTC.

The chain is built from TRBV6-2 or TRBV6-3 and TRBJ1-4, with no clear D. Germline lookup yields CDR1 MNHEY and CDR2 SVGEGT. The ends were cut back, 6 bases at V and 6 bases at J, with 8 bases in the middle. The CDR3 is made up of 12 amino acids. The CDR3 sequence is CASSPADEKLFF. In DNA form, the CDR3 reads TGTGCCAGCAGCCCCGCTGATGAAAAACTGTTTTTT.

The gene calls are TRBV5-1 and TRBJ2-2; D gene uncertain. The germline gives CDR1 SGHRS, CDR2 YFSETQ. V was cut by 0 bases and J by 5 bases, with 11 bases left in between. The CDR3 covers 15 residues. CDR3 region: CASSLGGRPTGELFF. DNA of the CDR3: TGCGCCAGCAGCTTGGGTGGCCGGCCAACCGGGGAGCTGTTTTTT.

This clonotype was observed a few times. V gene TRBV7-9 combines with J gene TRBJ2-1; no definite D call. The CDR3 has 13 residues. From germline, CDR1 is SEHNR and CDR2 FQNEAQ (reference sequence). The V end lost 0 bases, the J end lost 7 bases, and 7 bases lay between the germline ends. The CDR3 sequence is CASSLAGSNEQFF. DNA of the CDR3: TGTGCCAGCAGCTTAGCTGGGTCTAATGAGCAGTTCTTC. Full variable domain (remainder filled in from reference TRBV7-9 and TRBJ2-1): DTGVSQNPRHKITKRGQNVTFRCDPISEHNRLYWYRQTLGQGPEFLTYFQNEAQLEKSRLLSDRFSAERPKGSFSTLEIQRTEQGDSAMYLCASSLAGSNEQFFGPGTRLTVL.

The chain is built from TRBV4-2 and TRBJ2-5, with D uncertain. Germline V gives CDR1 LGHNA, CDR2 YNFKEQ. The CDR3 is made up of 15 amino acids. The V end was cut by 0 bases, the J end by 0 bases, with 8 bases between. The CDR3: CASSQDIGYQETQYF. CDR3 sequence (DNA): TGTGCCAGCAGCCAAGATATTGGGTACCAAGAGACCCAGTACTTC.

At least ten counts were recorded for this clonotype. This sequence joins TRBV12-3 or TRBV12-4 and TRBJ1-1; 8 positions match TRBD1. Trimming at V came to 6 bases and at J to 5 bases, leaving 8 bases not matched to a gene. CDR3 length: 14 residues. The CDR3 loop is CASSTRQGSTEAFF. The DNA for the CDR3 is TGTGCCAGCAGCACACGACAGGGGAGTACTGAAGCTTTCTTT.